These 10 T cell receptor beta chains were sequenced from one sample in a study of blood T cell repertoires in COVID-19. Sequenced by immunoSEQ multiplex PCR; TCRdb stores in-frame clones only, minus some. Among around 130,000 clones listed, approximately 84% were seen once. Sequenced: peripheral blood. These receptors all come from an elderly woman with acute or convalescent COVID-19.

The chain employs TRBV10-3 and TRBJ2-2; D is uncertain. From germline, CDR1 is ENHRY and CDR2 SYGVKD. This CDR3 spans 15 amino acids. The germline V and J ends were trimmed by 0 bases and 3 bases, with 8 bases remaining between them. Written as DNA, the CDR3 is TGTGCCATCAGTGAGTCGTGGCTGCACACCGGGGAGCTGTTTTTT. The encoded protein is CAISESWLHTGELFF.

This rearrangement joins TRBV24-1 to TRBJ2-1; 7 bases are a match to TRBD1. CDR3 length equals 15 residues. Germline CDR1 KGHDR, CDR2 SFDVKD. V trimming: 5 bases; J trimming: 3 bases; junction bases outside the gene matches: 6. CDR3 sequence: CATSGGQANYNEQFF. The CDR3 DNA is TGTGCCACCAGTGGAGGACAGGCTAACTACAATGAGCAGTTCTTC.

The chain links TRBV27 to TRBJ2-2; maybe TRBD2 (5 bases). Germline V CDR1 and CDR2: MNHEY, SMNVEV (reference sequence). CDR3 length: 14 residues. Trimming left V 5 bases short and J 7 bases short, with 14 bases between. The CDR3: CASSPSGRGGELFF. CDR3 in DNA: TGTGCCAGCAGTCCTTCGGGAAGAGGCGGGGAGCTGTTTTTT.

This clone was seen a handful of times. The rearrangement links TRBV10-1 to TRBJ2-4; TRBD2 matches at 12 bases. The CDR3 contains 16 residues. The germline CDR1 and CDR2 sequences are WNHNN and SYGVQD (reference sequence). With V trimmed by 3 bases and J by 7 bases, 7 bases remained unmatched. The CDR3 nucleotides are TGCGCCAGCAGTGAATCTCTAGCGGGAGGGAAGAACATTCAGTACTTC. Translating it yields CASSESLAGGKNIQYF.

This clone was counted a single time. The genes are TRBV5-1 and TRBJ1-2; 10 nucleotides match TRBD1. V lost 3 bases to trimming and J lost 3 bases; unmatched junction nucleotides: 2. CDR3 length: 14 amino acids. Germline CDR1 is SGHRS and CDR2 is YFSETQ. CDR3 loop: CASSSGTGDYGYTF. The DNA for the CDR3 is TGCGCCAGCAGCTCCGGGACAGGGGACTATGGCTACACCTTC.

This clone has just a few counts. V is TRBV5-1 and J is TRBJ2-1, with 9 bases identical to TRBD2. V lost 4 bases, J lost 4 bases, and 12 bases stayed unmatched. CDR1 SGHRS and CDR2 YFSETQ come from the germline V gene. The CDR3 spans 17 residues. The CDR3 sequence is CASSPPQAGGHYNEQFF. The CDR3 DNA follows: TGCGCCAGCAGCCCGCCCCAAGCGGGAGGCCATTACAATGAGCAGTTCTTC.

The J gene is TRBJ2-3, the V gene TRBV18; 12 bases fit TRBD2. Germline CDR1 is KGHSH and CDR2 is LQKENI. There are 15 residues in the CDR3. The ends lost 6 bases at V and 4 bases at J; junction bases unmatched: 5. The CDR3 loop reads CASSPLAGGPDTQYF. As DNA, the CDR3 is TGTGCCAGCTCCCCCCTAGCGGGAGGGCCAGATACGCAGTATTTT.

The V gene is TRBV9, the J gene TRBJ2-7, with D unresolved. Germline values: CDR1 SGDLS, CDR2 YYNGEE. V was clipped by 0 bases and J by 6 bases, with 7 bases between them. This CDR3 spans 12 amino acids. CDR3 nucleotide sequence: TGTGCCAGCAGCGTAGGAGGCGGCGAGCAGTACTTC. This encodes CASSVGGGEQYF.

The chain combines TRBV7-2 with TRBJ2-1; 11 positions match TRBD2. Germline V gene lookup returns CDR1 SGHTA and CDR2 FQGNSA. J lost 7 bases, V lost 0 bases, and 5 bases had no gene match. This CDR3 spans 16 amino acids. In nucleotides, the CDR3 is TGTGCCAGCAGCTTAGCGCTAGCGGGGGGAGGGAATGAGCAGTTCTTC. It codes for CASSLALAGGGNEQFF.

The chain recombines TRBV18 with TRBJ1-2; D gene unclear. This CDR3 has 13 residues. Looked up from germline, CDR1 is KGHSH and CDR2 is LQKENI. V was pared by 0 bases and J by 4 bases, with 6 bases between. The CDR3 DNA reads TGTGCCAGCTCACCACCTTCAGTCTATGGCTACACCTTC. Translation gives CASSPPSVYGYTF.